A selection of T cell receptor beta chains follows, all from one sample in a study of T cell responses to AZD1222 COVID-19 vaccine. Libraries were prepared by immunoSEQ multiplex PCR; TCRdb keeps only in-frame clonotypes and omits some of them. The top ten hold about 5.7% of the sample, which has about 86,000 clones, around nine tenths seen once. Sequencing used peripheral blood, obtained 28 days after the second AZD1222 dose. The receptor source for this set is an adult who received the AZD1222 COVID-19 vaccine. Both conserved end residues are part of each CDR3. Fields, in order: clone size, D gene, V gene, J gene, CDR3 protein, CDR3 DNA. D genes are given only for firm matches. Rows may omit the clone size; those that give it use once, few, many or a size class.

abundance: NA; d_gene: TRBD1; v_gene: TRBV19; j_gene: TRBJ1-5; CDR3aa: CASSTGVSQPQHF; CDR3nt: TGTGCCAGTAGCACAGGGGTGAGCCAGCCCCAGCATTTT
abundance: NA; d_gene: TRBD2; v_gene: TRBV5-4; j_gene: TRBJ2-7; CDR3aa: CASTRTTSGAQTVNYEQYF; CDR3nt: TGTGCCAGCACCCGAACAACAAGCGGGGCCCAGACTGTAAACTACGAGCAGTACTTC
abundance: few; d_gene: TRBD2; v_gene: TRBV7-3; j_gene: TRBJ2-1; CDR3aa: CASSRTSAAPNEQFF; CDR3nt: TGTGCCAGCAGCAGGACTAGCGCGGCACCTAATGAGCAGTTCTTC
abundance: NA; d_gene: NA; v_gene: TRBV7-9; j_gene: TRBJ1-1; CDR3aa: CASSLALGGSEAFF; CDR3nt: TGTGCCAGCAGCTTAGCGCTTGGAGGCTCTGAAGCTTTCTTT
abundance: NA; d_gene: NA; v_gene: TRBV7-7; j_gene: TRBJ2-1; CDR3aa: CASSLARVSYNEQFF; CDR3nt: TGTGCTAGCAGCTTAGCCAGGGTCTCCTACAATGAGCAGTTCTTC
abundance: NA; d_gene: NA; v_gene: TRBV6-5; j_gene: TRBJ1-1; CDR3aa: CASSYLRDSGEAFF; CDR3nt: TGTGCCAGCAGTTATCTTCGGGACTCGGGTGAAGCTTTCTTT
abundance: NA; d_gene: TRBD1; v_gene: TRBV27; j_gene: TRBJ2-1; CDR3aa: CASSFVGTGRNEQFF; CDR3nt: TGTGCCAGCAGTTTCGTCGGGACAGGCCGAAATGAGCAGTTCTTC
abundance: NA; d_gene: NA; v_gene: TRBV9; j_gene: TRBJ2-3; CDR3aa: CASSVEGGTRTDTQYF; CDR3nt: TGTGCCAGCAGCGTAGAAGGCGGGACACGCACAGATACGCAGTATTTT
abundance: NA; d_gene: NA; v_gene: TRBV7-9; j_gene: TRBJ1-5; CDR3aa: CASSLVSSGEGQRQPQHF; CDR3nt: TGTGCCAGCAGCTTAGTCTCTTCGGGGGAGGGACAACGTCAGCCCCAGCATTTT
abundance: NA; d_gene: NA; v_gene: TRBV5-8; j_gene: TRBJ2-1; CDR3aa: CASSFGLDGTYNEQFF; CDR3nt: TGTGCCAGCAGCTTCGGTCTGGACGGGACCTACAATGAGCAGTTCTTC
abundance: NA; d_gene: TRBD1; v_gene: TRBV6-5; j_gene: TRBJ1-2; CDR3aa: CASPRDSLPYGYTF; CDR3nt: TGTGCCAGCCCCCGGGACAGCCTCCCGTATGGCTACACCTTC
abundance: NA; d_gene: TRBD1; v_gene: TRBV6-5; j_gene: TRBJ2-2; CDR3aa: CASSITGDPTGELFF; CDR3nt: TGTGCCAGCAGTATAACAGGGGACCCCACCGGGGAGCTGTTTTTT
abundance: NA; d_gene: NA; v_gene: TRBV5-6; j_gene: TRBJ1-3; CDR3aa: CASSLQGFGNTIYF; CDR3nt: TGTGCCAGCAGCTTGCAGGGTTTTGGAAACACCATATATTTT
abundance: few; d_gene: NA; v_gene: TRBV30; j_gene: TRBJ2-7; CDR3aa: CAWSQGTDYEQYF; CDR3nt: TGTGCCTGGAGCCAGGGGACCGACTACGAGCAGTACTTC
abundance: few; d_gene: TRBD1; v_gene: TRBV4-2; j_gene: TRBJ1-4; CDR3aa: CASRHTGTDEKLFF; CDR3nt: TGTGCCAGCAGACATACCGGGACAGATGAAAAACTGTTTTTT
abundance: NA; d_gene: NA; v_gene: TRBV12-5; j_gene: TRBJ2-1; CDR3aa: CASPSGPSSYNEQFF; CDR3nt: TGTGCTAGTCCAAGCGGACCCAGCTCCTACAATGAGCAGTTCTTC
abundance: NA; d_gene: NA; v_gene: TRBV4-2; j_gene: TRBJ2-7; CDR3aa: CASSPDRQTYEQYF; CDR3nt: TGTGCCAGCAGCCCCGACAGGCAAACCTACGAGCAGTACTTC
abundance: once; d_gene: TRBD2; v_gene: TRBV3-1/TRBV3-2; j_gene: TRBJ2-3; CDR3aa: CASSQGTSSTDTQYF; CDR3nt: TGTGCCAGCAGCCAAGGGACTAGCAGCACAGATACGCAGTATTTT
abundance: NA; d_gene: NA; v_gene: TRBV2; j_gene: TRBJ1-4; CDR3aa: CASSGRGPNLNEKLFF; CDR3nt: TGTGCCAGCAGTGGACGGGGTCCAAACCTCAATGAAAAACTGTTTTTT
abundance: NA; d_gene: NA; v_gene: TRBV6-5; j_gene: TRBJ2-3; CDR3aa: CASRVHSTDTQYF; CDR3nt: TGTGCCAGCAGGGTACATAGCACAGATACGCAGTATTTT
abundance: NA; d_gene: NA; v_gene: TRBV2; j_gene: TRBJ2-7; CDR3aa: CASTEIYEQYF; CDR3nt: TGTGCCAGCACCGAAATCTACGAGCAGTACTTC
abundance: NA; d_gene: NA; v_gene: TRBV3-1/TRBV3-2; j_gene: TRBJ2-3; CDR3aa: CASSHGLTTDTQYF; CDR3nt: TGTGCCAGCAGCCACGGACTGACGACAGATACGCAGTATTTT
abundance: NA; d_gene: NA; v_gene: TRBV12-3/TRBV12-4; j_gene: TRBJ1-5; CDR3aa: CASSSGEGQPQHF; CDR3nt: TGTGCCAGCAGTTCAGGGGAAGGTCAGCCCCAGCATTTT
abundance: NA; d_gene: NA; v_gene: TRBV10-1; j_gene: TRBJ1-3; CDR3aa: CASTEPLRYSGNTIYF; CDR3nt: TGCGCCAGCACCGAACCTCTACGGTACTCTGGAAACACCATATATTTT
abundance: NA; d_gene: NA; v_gene: TRBV6-5; j_gene: TRBJ1-5; CDR3aa: CASGYRNQPQHF; CDR3nt: TGTGCCAGCGGGTACAGGAATCAGCCCCAGCATTTT
abundance: NA; d_gene: NA; v_gene: TRBV12-3/TRBV12-4; j_gene: TRBJ1-2; CDR3aa: CASSLQGYGYTF; CDR3nt: TGTGCCAGCAGTTTACAGGGTTATGGCTACACCTTC
abundance: NA; d_gene: TRBD2; v_gene: TRBV5-1; j_gene: TRBJ2-3; CDR3aa: CASSPSLAGGLADTQYF; CDR3nt: TGCGCCAGCAGCCCGTCTTTAGCGGGGGGGCTGGCAGATACGCAGTATTTT
abundance: NA; d_gene: NA; v_gene: TRBV9; j_gene: TRBJ1-3; CDR3aa: CASKPDSGNTIYF; CDR3nt: TGTGCCAGCAAACCCGACTCTGGAAACACCATATATTTT
abundance: NA; d_gene: NA; v_gene: TRBV27; j_gene: TRBJ1-5; CDR3aa: CASGKVTDSYSNQPQHF; CDR3nt: TGTGCCAGCGGAAAGGTCACAGACTCATATAGCAATCAGCCCCAGCATTTT
abundance: once; d_gene: NA; v_gene: TRBV10-3; j_gene: TRBJ1-2; CDR3aa: CAISESGGAGYGYTF; CDR3nt: TGTGCCATCAGTGAGTCGGGGGGCGCGGGCTATGGCTACACCTTC
abundance: NA; d_gene: TRBD1; v_gene: TRBV24-1; j_gene: TRBJ2-3; CDR3aa: CATSDLSGTGMDTQYF; CDR3nt: TGTGCCACCAGTGATTTGTCTGGGACAGGGATGGATACGCAGTATTTT
abundance: NA; d_gene: TRBD1; v_gene: TRBV28; j_gene: TRBJ1-2; CDR3aa: CASSWEGANGYTF; CDR3nt: TGTGCCAGCAGTTGGGAGGGGGCTAATGGCTACACCTTC
abundance: NA; d_gene: NA; v_gene: TRBV6-5; j_gene: TRBJ1-2; CDR3aa: CASGERGNGYTF; CDR3nt: TGTGCCAGCGGGGAGAGGGGTAATGGCTACACCTTC
abundance: NA; d_gene: TRBD2; v_gene: TRBV6-1; j_gene: TRBJ2-3; CDR3aa: CASSEYVAGGTDTQYF; CDR3nt: TGTGCCAGCAGTGAATATGTAGCGGGGGGCACAGATACGCAGTATTTT
abundance: NA; d_gene: TRBD1; v_gene: TRBV27; j_gene: TRBJ1-6; CDR3aa: CASSGGTGYNSPLHF; CDR3nt: TGTGCCAGCAGTGGAGGGACAGGGTACAATTCACCCCTCCACTTT
abundance: NA; d_gene: NA; v_gene: TRBV19; j_gene: TRBJ1-1; CDR3aa: CASSILGYRDTEAFF; CDR3nt: TGTGCCAGTAGTATTCTGGGCTACAGGGACACTGAAGCTTTCTTT
abundance: NA; d_gene: TRBD2; v_gene: TRBV7-3; j_gene: TRBJ2-3; CDR3aa: CASSLFPTSGGSGDTQYF; CDR3nt: TGTGCCAGCAGCTTATTCCCAACTAGCGGTGGGAGTGGAGATACGCAGTATTTT
abundance: NA; d_gene: TRBD1; v_gene: TRBV7-2; j_gene: TRBJ2-7; CDR3aa: CASTLPGQGSYEQYF; CDR3nt: TGTGCCAGCACCCTCCCCGGACAGGGGTCCTACGAGCAGTACTTC
abundance: NA; d_gene: NA; v_gene: TRBV6-4; j_gene: TRBJ2-6; CDR3aa: CASSDSGANVLTF; CDR3nt: TGTGCCAGCAGTGACTCTGGGGCCAACGTCCTGACTTTC
abundance: NA; d_gene: TRBD2; v_gene: TRBV30; j_gene: TRBJ2-5; CDR3aa: CASSGTSRETQYF; CDR3nt: TGTGCCTCGTCGGGGACTAGTCGGGAGACCCAGTACTTC
abundance: NA; d_gene: TRBD1; v_gene: TRBV7-6; j_gene: TRBJ2-7; CDR3aa: CASSLGIGQGSSEQYF; CDR3nt: TGTGCCAGCAGCTTAGGCATTGGACAGGGAAGTAGCGAGCAGTACTTC
abundance: NA; d_gene: NA; v_gene: TRBV18; j_gene: TRBJ1-2; CDR3aa: CASSPPPRVGGYTF; CDR3nt: TGTGCCAGCTCACCACCTCCGAGGGTGGGCGGCTACACCTTC
abundance: NA; d_gene: TRBD1; v_gene: TRBV7-9; j_gene: TRBJ1-5; CDR3aa: CASSQGGNQPQHF; CDR3nt: TGTGCCAGCAGCCAGGGGGGCAATCAGCCCCAGCATTTT
abundance: NA; d_gene: TRBD1; v_gene: TRBV7-9; j_gene: TRBJ1-2; CDR3aa: CASSEIRDRGYTF; CDR3nt: TGTGCCAGCAGCGAAATCCGGGACAGGGGATACACCTTC
abundance: NA; d_gene: NA; v_gene: TRBV7-8; j_gene: TRBJ2-1; CDR3aa: CASSYRFVSFNEQFF; CDR3nt: TGTGCCAGCAGCTACAGGTTTGTGAGTTTCAATGAGCAGTTCTTC
abundance: NA; d_gene: NA; v_gene: TRBV5-4; j_gene: TRBJ2-5; CDR3aa: CASSQQGGDWETQYF; CDR3nt: TGTGCCAGCAGTCAACAGGGTGGGGATTGGGAGACCCAGTACTTC
abundance: NA; d_gene: NA; v_gene: TRBV19; j_gene: TRBJ1-5; CDR3aa: CASSPGHRIGGNQPQHF; CDR3nt: TGTGCCAGTAGTCCGGGACATCGGATAGGGGGCAATCAGCCCCAGCATTTT
abundance: NA; d_gene: NA; v_gene: TRBV19; j_gene: TRBJ2-3; CDR3aa: CASALGETDTQYF; CDR3nt: TGTGCCAGTGCCCTAGGGGAGACAGATACGCAGTATTTT
abundance: NA; d_gene: NA; v_gene: TRBV12-3/TRBV12-4; j_gene: TRBJ1-1; CDR3aa: CASIPIVGTEAFF; CDR3nt: TGTGCCAGCATTCCCATTGTGGGAACTGAAGCTTTCTTT
abundance: NA; d_gene: NA; v_gene: TRBV28; j_gene: TRBJ1-2; CDR3aa: CASSERQANYGYTF; CDR3nt: TGTGCCAGCAGTGAAAGACAGGCTAACTATGGCTACACCTTC
abundance: NA; d_gene: NA; v_gene: TRBV7-2; j_gene: TRBJ1-2; CDR3aa: CASRIRGQPNYGYTF; CDR3nt: TGTGCCAGCAGAATCCGTGGACAACCTAACTATGGCTACACCTTC
abundance: NA; d_gene: TRBD1; v_gene: TRBV2; j_gene: TRBJ1-1; CDR3aa: CASRGDRGDTEAFF; CDR3nt: TGTGCCAGCAGGGGGGACAGGGGGGACACTGAAGCTTTCTTT
abundance: NA; d_gene: NA; v_gene: TRBV29-1; j_gene: TRBJ1-4; CDR3aa: CSVEDLPGGHNEKLFF; CDR3nt: TGCAGCGTTGAAGATCTTCCCGGGGGGCATAATGAAAAACTGTTTTTT
abundance: NA; d_gene: TRBD2; v_gene: TRBV10-3; j_gene: TRBJ2-1; CDR3aa: CAISTGTSGVINEQFF; CDR3nt: TGTGCCATCAGCACGGGGACTAGCGGGGTGATAAATGAGCAGTTCTTC